The sequence of this T cell receptor beta chain was determined in a study of cytomegalovirus exposure and HLA in healthy donors. In the PCR, 60 Vbeta and 13 Jbeta primers were used. TCRdb keeps only in-frame clones here, not all; method: immunoSEQ multiplex PCR. The sample has around 150,000 clones, nearly 80% seen once. A word on this clone: Its antigen is as yet unknown.

The CDR3 has 14 residues. Trimming shortened V by 1 base and J by 1 base, and 7 bases separated the two germline ends. CDR1 is SEHNR and CDR2 is FQNEAQ in the germline V gene (reference sequence). Study observations and caveats: Donors belonging to an Asian-associated ancestry cluster reportedly showed fewer N-insertions in productive TCRs than the 666-donor mean, according to what a later analysis found. In vitro experiments confirmed that a few CMV-associated chains were specific for CMV antigens. Later examination showed HLA-associated TCR beta chains had greater clonal expansion than equally common others. As was reported, the classifier diagnosed cytomegalovirus status with high specificity and sensitivity.

Sequencing was carried out using PBMCs. The source is a male donor in good health and CMV-seronegative. V is TRBV7-9 and J is TRBJ1-2, with no clear D. In DNA, the CDR3 is TGTGCCAGCAGCTTAGGCGGTTATAACTATGGCTACACCTTC. It codes for CASSLGGYNYGYTF.